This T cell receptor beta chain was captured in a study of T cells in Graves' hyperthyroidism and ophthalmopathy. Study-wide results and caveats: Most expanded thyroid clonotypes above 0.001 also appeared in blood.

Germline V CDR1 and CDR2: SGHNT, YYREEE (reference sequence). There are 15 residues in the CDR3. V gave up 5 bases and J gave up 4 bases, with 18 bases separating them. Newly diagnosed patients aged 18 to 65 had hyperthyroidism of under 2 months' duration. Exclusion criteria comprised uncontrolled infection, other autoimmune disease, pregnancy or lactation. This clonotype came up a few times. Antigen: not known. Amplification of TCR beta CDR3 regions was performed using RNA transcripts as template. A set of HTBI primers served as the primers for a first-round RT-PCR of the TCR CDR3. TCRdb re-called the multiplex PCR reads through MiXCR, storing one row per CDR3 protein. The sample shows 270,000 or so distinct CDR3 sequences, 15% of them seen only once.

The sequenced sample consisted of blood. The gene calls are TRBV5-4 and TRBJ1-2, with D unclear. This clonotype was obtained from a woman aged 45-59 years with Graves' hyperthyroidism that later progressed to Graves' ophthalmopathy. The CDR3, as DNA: TGTGCCAGCAGTTCCCCCAAGGCAGTTCTCTATGGCTACACCTTC. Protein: CASSSPKAVLYGYTF.